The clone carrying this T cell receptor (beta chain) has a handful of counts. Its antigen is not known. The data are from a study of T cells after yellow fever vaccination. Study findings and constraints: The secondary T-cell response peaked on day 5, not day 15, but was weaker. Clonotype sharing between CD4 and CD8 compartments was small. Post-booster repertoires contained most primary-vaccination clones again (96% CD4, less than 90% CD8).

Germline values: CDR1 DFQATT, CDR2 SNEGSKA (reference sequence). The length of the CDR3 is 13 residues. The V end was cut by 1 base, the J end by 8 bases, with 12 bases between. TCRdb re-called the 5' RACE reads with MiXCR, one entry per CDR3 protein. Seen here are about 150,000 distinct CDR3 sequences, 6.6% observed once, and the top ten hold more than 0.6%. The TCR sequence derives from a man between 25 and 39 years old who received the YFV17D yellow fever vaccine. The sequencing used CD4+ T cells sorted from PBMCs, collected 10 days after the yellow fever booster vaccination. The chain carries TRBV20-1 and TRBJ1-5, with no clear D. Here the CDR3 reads CSARGGSGKPQHF. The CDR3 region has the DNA TGCAGTGCTAGAGGCGGTTCCGGGAAGCCCCAGCATTTT.